The entry below gives a single T cell receptor beta chain sequence along with its context. This specimen comes from a study of T cell changes during pregnancy in multiple sclerosis. V lost 3 bases, J lost 6 bases, and 4 bases stayed unmatched. The CDR3 length is 14 residues. The germline gives CDR1 SEHNR, CDR2 FQNEAQ (reference sequence). Sequencing used immunoSEQ multiplex PCR; TCRdb keeps in-frame clones, though not all of them. The data hold about 70,000 clones, with under 95% observed a single time. The sequence was obtained from a female donor in good health, enrolled as a control in a pregnancy study. Specimen: peripheral blood, collected in the third trimester of pregnancy. The genes are TRBV7-9 and TRBJ2-2; 7 bases are a match to TRBD1. The CDR3 region has the DNA TGTGCCAGCAGCTTGAGGGGGCTTGCCGGGGAGCTGTTTTTT. This encodes CASSLRGLAGELFF.